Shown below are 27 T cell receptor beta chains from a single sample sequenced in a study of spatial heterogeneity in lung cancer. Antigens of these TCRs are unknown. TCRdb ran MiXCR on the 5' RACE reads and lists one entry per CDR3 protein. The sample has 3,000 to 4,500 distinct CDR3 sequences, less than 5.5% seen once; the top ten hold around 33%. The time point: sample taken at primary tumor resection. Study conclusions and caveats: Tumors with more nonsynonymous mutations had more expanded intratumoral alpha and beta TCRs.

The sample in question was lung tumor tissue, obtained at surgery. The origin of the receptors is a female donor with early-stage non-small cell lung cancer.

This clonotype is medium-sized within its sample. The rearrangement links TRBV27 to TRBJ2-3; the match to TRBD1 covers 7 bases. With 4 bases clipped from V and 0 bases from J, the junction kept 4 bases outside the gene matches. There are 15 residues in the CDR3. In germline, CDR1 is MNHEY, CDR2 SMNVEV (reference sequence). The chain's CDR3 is CASSYRGRSTDTQYF. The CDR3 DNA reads TGTGCCAGCAGTTACAGGGGCCGGAGCACAGATACGCAGTATTTT.

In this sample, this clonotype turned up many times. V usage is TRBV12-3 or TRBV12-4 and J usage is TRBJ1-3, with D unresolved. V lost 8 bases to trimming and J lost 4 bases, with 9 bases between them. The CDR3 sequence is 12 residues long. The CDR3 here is CASVGSGNTIYF. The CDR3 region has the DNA TGTGCCAGCGTTGGCTCGGGAAACACCATATATTTT.

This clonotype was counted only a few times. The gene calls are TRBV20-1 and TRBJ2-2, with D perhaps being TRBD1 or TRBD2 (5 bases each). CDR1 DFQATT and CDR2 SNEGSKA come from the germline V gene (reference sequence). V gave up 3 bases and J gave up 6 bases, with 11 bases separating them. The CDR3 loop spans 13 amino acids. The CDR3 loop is CSASGDRPGELFF. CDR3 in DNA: TGCAGTGCTAGCGGGGACCGTCCCGGGGAGCTGTTTTTT.

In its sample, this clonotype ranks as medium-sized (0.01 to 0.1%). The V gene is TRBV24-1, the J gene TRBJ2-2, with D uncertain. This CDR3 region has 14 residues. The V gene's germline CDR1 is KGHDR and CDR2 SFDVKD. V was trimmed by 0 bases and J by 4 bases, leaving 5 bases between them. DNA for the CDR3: TGTGCCACCAGTGATTTGTCTGGCACCGGGGAGCTGTTTTTT. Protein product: CATSDLSGTGELFF.

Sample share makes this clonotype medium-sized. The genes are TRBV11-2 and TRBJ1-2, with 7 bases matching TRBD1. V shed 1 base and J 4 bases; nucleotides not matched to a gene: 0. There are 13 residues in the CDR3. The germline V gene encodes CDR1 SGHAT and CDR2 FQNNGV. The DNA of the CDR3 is TGTGCCAGCAGCTTAGCAGGGGGCTATGGCTACACCTTC. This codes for CASSLAGGYGYTF. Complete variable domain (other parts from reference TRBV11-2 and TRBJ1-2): EAGVAQSPRYKIIEKRQSVAFWCNPISGHATLYWYQQILGQGPKLLIQFQNNGVVDDSQLPKDRFSAERLKGVDSTLKIQPAKLEDSAVYLCASSLAGGYGYTFGSGTRLTVV.

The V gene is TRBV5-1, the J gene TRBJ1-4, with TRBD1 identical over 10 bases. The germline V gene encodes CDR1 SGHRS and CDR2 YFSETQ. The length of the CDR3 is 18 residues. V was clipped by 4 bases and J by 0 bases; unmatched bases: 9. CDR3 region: CASSAKGQGIATNEKLFF. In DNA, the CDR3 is TGCGCCAGCAGCGCGAAGGGACAGGGGATAGCAACTAATGAAAAACTGTTTTTT.

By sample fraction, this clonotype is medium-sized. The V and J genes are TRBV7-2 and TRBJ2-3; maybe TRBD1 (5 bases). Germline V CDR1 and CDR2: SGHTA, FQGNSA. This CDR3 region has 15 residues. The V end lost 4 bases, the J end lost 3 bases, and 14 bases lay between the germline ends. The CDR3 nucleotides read TGTGCCAGCAGCTCGGTTAGGGGATGGACAGATACGCAGTATTTT. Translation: CASSSVRGWTDTQYF.

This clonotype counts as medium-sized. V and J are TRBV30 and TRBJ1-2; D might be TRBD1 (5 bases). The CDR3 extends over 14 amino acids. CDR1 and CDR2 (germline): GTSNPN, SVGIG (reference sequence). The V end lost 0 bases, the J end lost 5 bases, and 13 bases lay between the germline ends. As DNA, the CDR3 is TGTGCCTGGAGTGTACAGGCCAGCTCGTATGGCTACACCTTC. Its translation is CAWSVQASSYGYTF.

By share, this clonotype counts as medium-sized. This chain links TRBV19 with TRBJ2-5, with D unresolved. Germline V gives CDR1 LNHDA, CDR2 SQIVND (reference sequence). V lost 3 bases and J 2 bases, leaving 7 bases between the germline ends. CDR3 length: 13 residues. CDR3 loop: CASSIRQQETQYF. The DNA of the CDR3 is TGTGCCAGTAGTATCCGGCAGCAAGAGACCCAGTACTTC.

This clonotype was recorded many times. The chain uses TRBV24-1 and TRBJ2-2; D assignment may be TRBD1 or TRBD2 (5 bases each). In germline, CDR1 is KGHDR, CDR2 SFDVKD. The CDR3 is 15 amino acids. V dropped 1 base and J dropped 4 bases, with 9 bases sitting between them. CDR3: CATSDLWGTTGELFF. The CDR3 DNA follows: TGTGCCACCAGTGATTTATGGGGGACCACCGGGGAGCTGTTTTTT.

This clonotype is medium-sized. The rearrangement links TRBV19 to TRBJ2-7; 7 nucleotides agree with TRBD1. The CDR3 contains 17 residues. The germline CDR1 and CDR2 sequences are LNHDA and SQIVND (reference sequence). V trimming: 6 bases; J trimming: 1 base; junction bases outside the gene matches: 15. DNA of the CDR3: TGTGCCAGTAGCTCCCTCCCGGACAGGAGCCGGTCCTACGAGCAGTACTTC. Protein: CASSSLPDRSRSYEQYF.

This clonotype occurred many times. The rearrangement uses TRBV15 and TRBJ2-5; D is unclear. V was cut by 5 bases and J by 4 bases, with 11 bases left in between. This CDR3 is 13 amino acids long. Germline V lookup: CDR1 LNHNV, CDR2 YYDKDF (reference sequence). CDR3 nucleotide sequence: TGTGCCACCAGCGGGTCAGTCCGAGAGACCCAGTACTTC. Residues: CATSGSVRETQYF.

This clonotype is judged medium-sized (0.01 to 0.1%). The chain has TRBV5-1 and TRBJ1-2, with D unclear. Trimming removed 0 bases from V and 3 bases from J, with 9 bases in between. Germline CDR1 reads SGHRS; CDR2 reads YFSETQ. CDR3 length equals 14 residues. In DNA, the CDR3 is TGCGCCAGCAGCTTGGGGCAGCTTGACTATGGCTACACCTTC. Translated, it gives CASSLGQLDYGYTF.

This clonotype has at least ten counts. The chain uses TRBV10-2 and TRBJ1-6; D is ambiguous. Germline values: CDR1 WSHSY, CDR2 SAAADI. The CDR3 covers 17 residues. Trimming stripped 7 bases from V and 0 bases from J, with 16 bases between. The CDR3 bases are TGCGCCAGCACTCCGACTTCCAGGAGCTCCTATAATTCACCCCTCCACTTT. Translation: CASTPTSRSSYNSPLHF.

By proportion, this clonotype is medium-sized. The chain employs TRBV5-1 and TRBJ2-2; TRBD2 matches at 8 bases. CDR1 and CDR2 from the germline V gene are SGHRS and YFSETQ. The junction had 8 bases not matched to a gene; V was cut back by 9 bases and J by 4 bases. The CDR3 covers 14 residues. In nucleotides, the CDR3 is TGCGCCACCTGGGGTAGCGGGACCACCGGGGAGCTGTTTTTT. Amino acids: CATWGSGTTGELFF.

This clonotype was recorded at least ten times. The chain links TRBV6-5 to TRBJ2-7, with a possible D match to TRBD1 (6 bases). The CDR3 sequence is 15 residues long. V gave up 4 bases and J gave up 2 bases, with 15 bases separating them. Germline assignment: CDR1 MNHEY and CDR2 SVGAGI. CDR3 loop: CASSSPGARPYEQYF. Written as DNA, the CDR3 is TGTGCCAGCAGTTCCCCAGGGGCTCGACCCTACGAGCAGTACTTC.

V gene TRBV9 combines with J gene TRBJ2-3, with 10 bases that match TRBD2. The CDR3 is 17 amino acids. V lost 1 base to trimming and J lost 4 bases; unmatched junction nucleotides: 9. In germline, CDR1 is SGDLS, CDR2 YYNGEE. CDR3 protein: CASSVMSGGALADTQYF. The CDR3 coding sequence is TGTGCCAGCAGCGTAATGAGCGGGGGGGCCCTAGCAGATACGCAGTATTTT.

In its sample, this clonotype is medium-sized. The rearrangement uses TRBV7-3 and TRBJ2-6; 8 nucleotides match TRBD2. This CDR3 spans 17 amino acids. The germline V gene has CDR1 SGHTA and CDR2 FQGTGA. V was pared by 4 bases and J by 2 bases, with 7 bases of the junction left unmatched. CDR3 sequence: CASSYPAGGAGANVLTF. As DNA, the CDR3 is TGTGCCAGCAGCTACCCCGCGGGGGGAGCTGGGGCCAACGTCCTGACTTTC.

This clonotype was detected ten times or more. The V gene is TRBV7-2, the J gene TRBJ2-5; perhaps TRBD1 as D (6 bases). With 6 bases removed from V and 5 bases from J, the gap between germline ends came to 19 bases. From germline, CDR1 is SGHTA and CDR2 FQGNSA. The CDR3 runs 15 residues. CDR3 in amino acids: CASRETGLEEETQYF. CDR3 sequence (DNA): TGTGCCAGCAGAGAGACAGGTCTAGAGGAGGAGACCCAGTACTTC.

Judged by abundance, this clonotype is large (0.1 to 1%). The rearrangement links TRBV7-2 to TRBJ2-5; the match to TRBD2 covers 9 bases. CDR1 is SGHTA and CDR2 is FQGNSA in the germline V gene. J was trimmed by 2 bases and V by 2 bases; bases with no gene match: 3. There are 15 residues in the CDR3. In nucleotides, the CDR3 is TGTGCCAGCAGCTTACCTAGCGGGGCTCAAGAGACCCAGTACTTC. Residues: CASSLPSGAQETQYF. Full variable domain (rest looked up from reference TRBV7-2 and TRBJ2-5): GAGVSQSPSNKVTEKGKDVELRCDPISGHTALYWYRQSLGQGLEFLIYFQGNSAPDKSGLPSDRFSAERTGGSVSTLTIQRTQQEDSAVYLCASSLPSGAQETQYFGPGTRLLVL.

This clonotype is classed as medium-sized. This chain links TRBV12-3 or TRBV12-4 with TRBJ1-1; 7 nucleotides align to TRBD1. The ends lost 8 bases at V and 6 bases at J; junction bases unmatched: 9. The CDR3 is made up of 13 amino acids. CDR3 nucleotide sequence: TGTGCCAGCTGGGTGGCAGGGGGAGCTGAAGCTTTCTTT. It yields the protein CASWVAGGAEAFF.

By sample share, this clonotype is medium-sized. The DNA of the CDR3 is TGCAGCGTTGCCGGAAAAGAAGGGAAGGGGGGGAACACTGAAGCTTTCTTT. Translation: CSVAGKEGKGGNTEAFF. The genes are TRBV29-1 and TRBJ1-1; weak D call: TRBD1 (6 bases). The V and J ends lost 4 bases and 1 base respectively, with 22 bases between them. Germline lookup yields CDR1 SQVTM and CDR2 ANQGSEA. This CDR3 contains 17 residues.

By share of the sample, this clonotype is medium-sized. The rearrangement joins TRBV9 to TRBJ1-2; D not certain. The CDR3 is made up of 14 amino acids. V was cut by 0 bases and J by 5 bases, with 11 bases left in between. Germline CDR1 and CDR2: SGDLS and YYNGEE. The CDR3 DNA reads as TGTGCCAGCAGCGTAGACCGTAGTCAATATGGCTACACCTTC. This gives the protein CASSVDRSQYGYTF.

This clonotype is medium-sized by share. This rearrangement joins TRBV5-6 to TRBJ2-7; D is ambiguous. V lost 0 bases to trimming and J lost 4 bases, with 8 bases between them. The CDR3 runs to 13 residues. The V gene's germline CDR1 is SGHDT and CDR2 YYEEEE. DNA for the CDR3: TGTGCCAGCAGCTTGGGGCAGTTATACGAGCAGTACTTC. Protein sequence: CASSLGQLYEQYF.

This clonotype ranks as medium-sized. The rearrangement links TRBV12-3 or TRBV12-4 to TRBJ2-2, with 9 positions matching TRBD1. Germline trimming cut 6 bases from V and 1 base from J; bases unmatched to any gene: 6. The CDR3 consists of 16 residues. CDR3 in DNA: TGTGCCAGCAGGCTGCCGGGACAGGGGAACACCGGGGAGCTGTTTTTT. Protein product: CASRLPGQGNTGELFF.

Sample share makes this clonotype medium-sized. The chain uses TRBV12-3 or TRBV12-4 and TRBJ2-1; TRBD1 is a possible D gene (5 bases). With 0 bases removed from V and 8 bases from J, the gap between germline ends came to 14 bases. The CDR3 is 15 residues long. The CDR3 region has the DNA TGTGCCAGCAGTTTAGCCGATCAGGGTAGACATGAGCAGTTCTTC. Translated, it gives CASSLADQGRHEQFF.

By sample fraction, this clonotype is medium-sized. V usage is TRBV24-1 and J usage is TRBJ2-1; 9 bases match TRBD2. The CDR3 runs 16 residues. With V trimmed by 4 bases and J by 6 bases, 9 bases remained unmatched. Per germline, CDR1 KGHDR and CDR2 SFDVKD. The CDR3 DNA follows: TGTGCCACCAGTGAGTTAGCGGGAGTAAAGGTCAATGAGCAGTTCTTC. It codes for CATSELAGVKVNEQFF.